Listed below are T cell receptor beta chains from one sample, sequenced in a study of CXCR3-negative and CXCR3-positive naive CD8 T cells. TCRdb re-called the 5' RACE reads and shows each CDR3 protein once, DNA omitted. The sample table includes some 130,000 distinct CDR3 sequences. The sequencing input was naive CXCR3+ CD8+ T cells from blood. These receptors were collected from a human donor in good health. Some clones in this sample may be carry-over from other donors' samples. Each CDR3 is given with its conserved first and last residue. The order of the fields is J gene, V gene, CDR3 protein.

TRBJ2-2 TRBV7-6 CASSLALAFGELFF
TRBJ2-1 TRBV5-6 CASSPSARRGDNEQFF
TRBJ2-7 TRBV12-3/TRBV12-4 CASSLGQATYEQYF
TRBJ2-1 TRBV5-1 CASRTSGSGYNEQFF
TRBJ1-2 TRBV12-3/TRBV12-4 CASSFENFDYTF
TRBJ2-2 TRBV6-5 CARPKPSGSYTGELFF
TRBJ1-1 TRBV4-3 CASSQDRGLNTEAFF
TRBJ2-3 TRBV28 CASDMRTGGMDTQYF
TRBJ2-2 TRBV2 CASSGLGPGAGELFF
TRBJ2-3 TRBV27 CASSFGGAADTQYF
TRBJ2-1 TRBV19 CASSPQTSGSGNEQFF
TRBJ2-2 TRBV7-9 CASSLALFAGELFF
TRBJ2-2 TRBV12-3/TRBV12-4 CASSFGGSGTGELFF
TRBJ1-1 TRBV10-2 CASSDSARVGTEAFF
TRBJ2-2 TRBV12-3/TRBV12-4 CASSSPWTGENTGELFF
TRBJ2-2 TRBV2 CASSEGLTGELFF
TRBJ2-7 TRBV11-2 CASSPSGSVYEQYF
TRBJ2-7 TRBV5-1 CASSYRQSGLYEQYF
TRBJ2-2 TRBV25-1 CASSGIRETGELFF
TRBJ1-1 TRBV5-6 CASSPDRVNTEAFF
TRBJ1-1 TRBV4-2 CASSQAQGHTEAFF
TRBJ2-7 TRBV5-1 CASSLSQTYEQYF
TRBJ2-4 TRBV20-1 CSADMSLINILYF
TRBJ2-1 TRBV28 CASSPRLTIEQFF
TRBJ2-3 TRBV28 CASSSTGTSGKDTQYF
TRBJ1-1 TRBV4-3 CASSLDRGAEAFF
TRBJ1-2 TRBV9 CASSAQGGGSGYTF
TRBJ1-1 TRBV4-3 CASSQDVGANTEAFF
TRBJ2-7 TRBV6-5 CASRPGGSYEQYF